The 4 T cell receptor beta chains presented below share a single source sample, sequenced in a study of cytomegalovirus exposure and HLA in healthy donors. PCR amplification relied on 60 Vbeta primers (plus 13 Jbeta primers). The table came from immunoSEQ multiplex PCR; TCRdb's copy has only in-frame clones and leaves some out. The top ten clones hold 1.2% of a sample with under 150,000 clones, around 83% of them seen once. Sequencing used PBMCs. Source of these receptors: a girl aged 2-15 years in good health and CMV-seronegative.

The gene calls are TRBV10-2 and TRBJ2-7; 11 nucleotides line up with TRBD2. Per germline, CDR1 WSHSY and CDR2 SAAADI. This CDR3 is built from 16 residues. V shed 2 bases and J 6 bases; nucleotides not matched to a gene: 9. In nucleotides, the CDR3 is TGCGCCAGCAGTGAGGGCCCCACTAGCGGGAGACCCGAGCAGTACTTC. Amino acid sequence: CASSEGPTSGRPEQYF.

The gene calls are TRBV6-4 and TRBJ1-1, with D tentatively TRBD1 (5 bases). This CDR3 spans 14 amino acids. Germline CDR1 MRHNA, CDR2 SNTAGT. Trimming cost V 5 bases and J 6 bases, with 16 bases left between them. CDR3 sequence reads: CASSRDGGGPEAFF. In DNA form, the CDR3 reads TGTGCCAGCAGTCGCGACGGGGGTGGCCCTGAAGCTTTCTTT.

The V call is TRBV5-1, the J call TRBJ1-1; 9 bases map to TRBD1. J lost 6 bases, V lost 4 bases, and 13 bases had no gene match. Germline CDR1 reads SGHRS; CDR2 reads YFSETQ. This CDR3 is built from 16 residues. CDR3: CASSISPGTGRAEAFF. As DNA, the CDR3 is TGCGCCAGCAGCATATCACCCGGGACAGGGAGGGCTGAAGCTTTCTTT.

The genes are TRBV7-2 and TRBJ1-1; possible D gene TRBD1, 5 bases. The V gene's germline CDR1 is SGHTA and CDR2 FQGNSA. The length of the CDR3 is 13 residues. The germline V and J ends were trimmed by 3 bases and 4 bases, with 9 bases remaining between them. CDR3 sequence: CASSLGRVTEAFF. CDR3 DNA sequence: TGTGCCAGCAGCTTGGGCAGGGTCACTGAAGCTTTCTTT.